What follows describes a single TCR beta chain. Its specificity is unknown. The source of the sample is a study of T cells after yellow fever vaccination. Overall study context: For low cell numbers, libraries were made with SMART-Seq v4 Ultra Low Input. Study conclusions and caveats: Most primary-vaccination clones reappeared after the booster (96% CD4, 88% CD8).

V was pared by 1 base and J by 5 bases, with 12 bases between. Germline loops: CDR1 SQVTM, CDR2 ANQGSEA. The CDR3 contains 14 residues. TCRdb called the 5' RACE reads again in MiXCR, with one record for every CDR3 protein. Of around 610,000 distinct CDR3 sequences in the sample, approximately 13% were seen once. The specimen was PBMCs, collected on the day of the yellow fever booster vaccination. The TCR originated in a man aged 30 to 39 who received the YFV17D yellow fever vaccine. The rearrangement uses TRBV29-1 and TRBJ2-1, with D uncertain. The CDR3 protein is CSVEGYATNNEQFF. The CDR3 coding sequence is TGCAGCGTTGAAGGATACGCGACCAACAATGAGCAGTTCTTC.